This T cell receptor beta chain stems from a study of blood T cell repertoires in COVID-19. Original data processing: Estimates of nucleated cell counts were drawn from the amplification of reference gene primers. Only in-frame clones appear in the TCRdb table, and some are missing; sequencing was by immunoSEQ multiplex PCR. V and J calls and clone size are copied from that table; D and trimming were computed from the DNA. The sample contains about 150,000 clones, over 80% of which appear only once. Per the germline V gene, CDR1 is KGHSH and CDR2 is LQKENI. CDR3 length: 16 amino acids. V was clipped by 3 bases and J by 1 base, with 12 bases between them.

The source is a woman aged 60-75 years with acute or convalescent COVID-19. The rearrangement links TRBV18 to TRBJ2-2, with D hard to call. Sequenced sample: peripheral blood. The CDR3 DNA sequence: TGTGCCAGCTCACCGCTCGGGTTCGGGAACACCGGGGAGCTGTTTTTT. Protein: CASSPLGFGNTGELFF.